The next 18 T cell receptor beta chains were all read from a single sample in a study of beta chain features in type 1 diabetes. The antigens for these receptors are not known. Isolated RNA was reverse transcribed in full, so expressed TCRB transcripts were sequenced. Here immunoSEQ multiplex PCR was the method, and the copy in TCRdb shows in-frame clones only, minus some. Of hundreds of thousands of clones in the sample, approximately 9.7% are singletons; the top ten hold 1%. The study, taken as a whole, reports: A moderate, significant TCRB CDR3 shortening appeared in type 1 diabetes across four CD4+ subsets.

The source material was central memory CD4+ T cells from blood. The receptors stem from a man in his thirties or forties with type 1 diabetes.

In this sample, this clone turned up a few times. The CDR3 spells CASSAYRDEQYF. CDR3 nucleotide sequence: TGTGCCAGTAGTGCGTACAGGGACGAGCAGTACTTC. The chain recombines TRBV19 with TRBJ2-7; TRBD1 is a possible D gene (6 bases). V lost 5 bases to trimming and J lost 5 bases, with 10 bases between them. The germline V gene has CDR1 LNHDA and CDR2 SQIVND (reference sequence). This CDR3 is built from 12 residues.

A few counts support this clone. The chain recombines TRBV7-9 with TRBJ2-3, with D tentatively TRBD1 or TRBD2 (6 bases each). The CDR3 length is 16 residues. V shed 6 bases and J shed 0 bases, with 16 bases lying between them. Per the germline V gene, CDR1 is SEHNR and CDR2 is FQNEAQ (reference sequence). The CDR3 sequence: CASSPPGGTSTDTQYF. CDR3 coding DNA: TGTGCCAGCAGTCCCCCCGGGGGCACTAGCACAGATACGCAGTATTTT.

This clone has just a few counts. The V gene is TRBV20-1, the J gene TRBJ2-7, with 9 bases aligning to TRBD1. After removal of 3 bases from V and 10 bases from J, the junction contained 4 bases not matched to a gene. The CDR3 is 11 residues long. The germline gives CDR1 DFQATT, CDR2 SNEGSKA (reference sequence). The DNA for the CDR3 is TGCAGTGCTAGGGGACAGGGCCCTCAGTACTTC. Its translation: CSARGQGPQYF.

In its sample, this clone was seen a few times. J is TRBJ2-6 and V is TRBV2; TRBD1 aligns across 7 bases. This CDR3 is 15 amino acids long. Germline assignment: CDR1 SNHLY and CDR2 FYNNEI. V shed 5 bases, J shed 2 bases, and the junction held 3 bases outside the gene matches. The CDR3 bases are TGTGCCAGCAGTCAACAGGGGACTGGGGCCAACGTCCTGACTTTC. This sequence encodes CASSQQGTGANVLTF.

This chain joins TRBV5-1 and TRBJ2-2; weak D call: TRBD1 (5 bases). The CDR3 sequence is 15 residues long. Trimming took off 4 bases at V and 0 bases at J, with 10 bases between the two ends. The germline CDR1 and CDR2 sequences are SGHRS and YFSETQ. This CDR3 is CASSPGHANTGELFF. Here the CDR3 DNA reads TGCGCCAGCAGCCCCGGACACGCGAACACCGGGGAGCTGTTTTTT.

This clone was recorded a few times. The CDR3 protein is CASSSDGFGYTF. The CDR3 DNA reads as TGTGCCAGCAGTTCGGACGGATTTGGCTACACCTTC. The V and J genes are TRBV2 and TRBJ1-2; D remains ambiguous. The germline CDR1 and CDR2 sequences are SNHLY and FYNNEI. The CDR3 has 12 residues. Deletions cut 5 bases from V and 7 bases from J, with 11 bases between.

This clone was picked up a small number of times. Other DNA sequences in the sample encode the same CDR3. The chain has TRBV6-5 and TRBJ1-3; D call uncertain. There are 14 residues in the CDR3. In germline, CDR1 is MNHEY, CDR2 SVGAGI. V dropped 2 bases and J dropped 0 bases, with 5 bases sitting between them. In nucleotides, the CDR3 is TGTGCCAGCAGTTACAGGAACTCTGGAAACACCATATATTTT. Translating it yields CASSYRNSGNTIYF.

The chain employs TRBV19 and TRBJ1-1; D unclear. The CDR3 has 13 residues. Germline V gene lookup returns CDR1 LNHDA and CDR2 SQIVND (reference sequence). V gave up 5 bases and J gave up 0 bases, with 7 bases separating them. The CDR3 bases are TGTGCCAGTAGTGCGACTCTGAACACTGAAGCTTTCTTT. Translation: CASSATLNTEAFF.

V usage is TRBV29-1 and J usage is TRBJ1-2; TRBD1 aligns across 7 bases. Germline V CDR1 and CDR2: SQVTM, ANQGSEA. Trimming at V came to 6 bases and at J to 4 bases, leaving 8 bases not matched to a gene. The CDR3 is 13 amino acids. CDR3 amino acids: CSVSRQGGYGYTF. As DNA, the CDR3 is TGCAGCGTGAGTAGACAGGGCGGCTATGGCTACACCTTC.

The V call is TRBV5-8, the J call TRBJ1-1; D call uncertain. V was shortened by 2 bases and J by 0 bases, with 5 bases between the two germline ends. The germline V gene encodes CDR1 SGHTS and CDR2 YDEGEE. The CDR3 covers 13 residues. CDR3 coding DNA: TGTGCCAGCAGCTTTTTCATGAACACTGAAGCTTTCTTT. Translation: CASSFFMNTEAFF.

The V and J genes are TRBV7-9 and TRBJ1-4; the D is unclear. Per germline, CDR1 SEHNR and CDR2 FQNEAQ (reference sequence). CDR3 length: 14 amino acids. V was cut by 5 bases and J by 5 bases, with 12 bases left in between. The CDR3 DNA is TGTGCCAGCAGCAGCCACAGAGGGAATGAAAAACTGTTTTTT. This gives the protein CASSSHRGNEKLFF.

The CDR3 protein is CASSELRGPGNEKLFF. As DNA, the CDR3 is TGTGCCAGCAGTGAGCTCAGGGGGCCTGGTAATGAAAAACTGTTTTTT. The V and J genes are TRBV2 and TRBJ1-4, with 8 bases that match TRBD1. Trimming at V came to 3 bases and at J to 4 bases, leaving 7 bases not matched to a gene. CDR3 length: 16 amino acids. Per germline, CDR1 SNHLY and CDR2 FYNNEI.

This clone turned up a few times. The rearrangement uses TRBV7-2 and TRBJ1-3; TRBD1 aligns across 9 bases. This CDR3 is 16 amino acids long. Germline lookup yields CDR1 SGHTA and CDR2 FQGNSA. J gave up 8 bases and V 7 bases, and 15 bases lay outside the gene matches. CDR3: CASTPPGDRAGYTIYF. The CDR3 region has the DNA TGTGCCAGCACCCCCCCAGGGGACAGGGCCGGTTACACCATATATTTT. Filled out from reference TRBV7-2 and TRBJ1-3, the complete variable domain reads GAGVSQSPSNKVTEKGKDVELRCDPISGHTALYWYRQSLGQGLEFLIYFQGNSAPDKSGLPSDRFSAERTGGSVSTLTIQRTQQEDSAVYLCASTPPGDRAGYTIYFGEGSWLTVV.

This clone has more than one count but fewer than ten. The rearrangement joins TRBV7-2 to TRBJ2-7; 8 bases are a match to TRBD1. The CDR3 covers 18 residues. Germline CDR1 and CDR2: SGHTA and FQGNSA. Losses at the gene ends were 3 bases for V and 2 bases for J; bases not matched to a gene: 15. In DNA form, the CDR3 reads TGTGCCAGCAGCTTGAATGCCTTCGGGACAGGTTCCACCTACGAGCAGTACTTC. Translation gives CASSLNAFGTGSTYEQYF.

This sequence joins TRBV6-1 and TRBJ1-2, with TRBD1 identical over 7 bases. V was pared by 6 bases and J by 7 bases, with 8 bases of the junction left unmatched. CDR1 is MNHNS, CDR2 SASEGT, per germline. The CDR3 spans 13 residues. The CDR3 reads CASRDRDRAGYTF. The CDR3 coding sequence is TGTGCCAGCAGAGATCGAGACAGGGCTGGCTACACCTTC.

This clone was recorded a few times. V gene TRBV18 combines with J gene TRBJ2-7, with 8 bases fitting TRBD1. Germline V CDR1 and CDR2: KGHSH, LQKENI. CDR3 length: 14 amino acids. Trimming removed 6 bases from V and 6 bases from J; junction bases left unmatched: 10. DNA for the CDR3: TGTGCCAGCTCGCGTAACAGGGGGGAGAGCGAGCAGTACTTC. It codes for CASSRNRGESEQYF. Together with reference TRBV18 and TRBJ2-7, the CDR3 gives the full variable domain: NAGVMQNPRHLVRRRGQEARLRCSPMKGHSHVYWYRQLPEEGLKFMVYLQKENIIDESGMPKERFSAEFPKEGPSILRIQQVVRGDSAAYFCASSRNRGESEQYFGPGTRLTVT.

The chain has TRBV19 and TRBJ1-1; 10 bases match TRBD1. Germline loops: CDR1 LNHDA, CDR2 SQIVND (reference sequence). Trimming cost V 7 bases and J 4 bases; bases outside gene matches: 6. The CDR3 totals 14 residues. CDR3 bases: TGTGCCAGTATTGACAGGGGGCTCGTCACTGAAGCTTTCTTT. It is translated as CASIDRGLVTEAFF.

V gene TRBV29-1 combines with J gene TRBJ1-2; D ambiguous. The germline gives CDR1 SQVTM, CDR2 ANQGSEA. Between the trimmed V and J ends, which lost 6 bases and 4 bases, there was a span of 15 bases. The CDR3 covers 13 residues. CDR3 sequence: CSVADGGGYGYTF. The CDR3 DNA sequence: TGCAGCGTCGCAGACGGAGGAGGCTATGGCTACACCTTC.